This T cell receptor beta chain was documented in a study of shared clonotypes between healthy human individuals (dated by TCRdb to the early 2020s). For the wider study: A few men and a couple of women, aged 18 to 49 years, made up the cohort. For each donor, CD4 naive and CD4 memory were each run on three plates, CD8 naive on two plates, and CD8 memory on one plate. To estimate repertoire size and how much clonotype sharing occurs between individuals, the study deeply sequenced the blood TCR repertoires of several healthy adults. To increase sequencing depth and limit assay-specific biases, TCR repertoire library preparation and sequencing were carried out by different laboratories using diverse techniques. Each donor's leukapheresis produced roughly between roughly 0.85 and 10 billion PBMCs.

Study-level results and caveats: Rarefaction of sorted-subset datasets indicated incomplete sequencing despite the large sequencing depth. Sampling was restricted to blood, and TCR repertoires in tissues likely differ from the TCR repertoires found in blood. Compared with non-shared clonotypes, the clonotypes found in all four sorted-subset donors had higher generation probabilities. Across a handful of donors, about 5% of naive CD4, roughly 3.4% of naive CD8, about 2% of memory CD4, and over 0.35% of memory CD8 clonotypes were shared. Because the study included a small number of donors, the genetic and exposure-history diversity represented was limited. Based on pairwise subsampling, the degree of clonotype sharing among donors was expected to be affected by sequencing depth. Naive subsets generally had larger estimated clonotype richness than memory subsets did.

Donors were healthy HIV-negative adults with no recently reported acute infections or vaccinations. Every donor was a Caucasian adult residing in Nashville, Tennessee, USA. CD4+ T cells were enriched by magnetic negative selection, after which naive cells were positively selected on CD45RA and the negative fraction was taken as the memory subset. After blood collection by leukapheresis, PBMCs were isolated using Ficoll-Histopaque density gradient centrifugation and then cryopreserved in the vapor phase of liquid nitrogen. Purity and quantity of every magnetically sorted T cell population were checked by analytical flow cytometry. Genomic DNA was isolated from every sorted fraction and measured by UV absorbance on a Nanodrop 2000c. Of note for this clone: Its specific antigen is unknown. Base qualities are not recorded, but no much larger clone differs from it by a single base.

Using the deep immunoSEQ assay, multiplex PCR amplified TCR CDR3 regions from genomic DNA. For each cell subset, the extracted genomic DNA was distributed evenly across all wells of several immunoSEQ 96-well plates, and each plate served as one replicate. For sorted subsets, around 200 ng genomic DNA, equal to 25,000 to 35,000 T cell genomes, was loaded into each replicate PCR. Purified libraries were measured with a Qubit 3.0 fluorometer, size-checked on a Bioanalyzer 2100, and measured again with the KAPA Library Quantification kit. Each immunoSEQ 96-well plate was sequenced on its own single-read 150-cycle Illumina NextSeq 550 flow cell. Regarding the original processing steps: Because the immunoSEQ output included only junctional sequences and no quality scores, the filtering could not be the same as the filtering used for full-length reads. Sequences were annotated with PyIR, a Python wrapper for IgBLAST v1.9, and V/J genes and CDR3 were assigned using IMGT germline references. Reads were filtered out if the reads had weak V/J assignments (E-value above 1e-6), no CDR3, stop codons, out-of-frame junctions, or ambiguous translated residues. V3J clonotypes were defined as sequences sharing the same inferred V gene, J gene, and CDR3 amino acid sequence. Percentage overlap between repertoires was computed as shared unique clonotypes divided by the size of the smaller repertoire. Repertoire richness was assessed with RTK rarefaction, the Chao1 estimator, and Recon v2.1 estimates of unobserved clonotypes. For all TCRbeta clonotypes obtained by the gDNA method from a handful of donors, generation probabilities were computed with OLGA. This immuneACCESS table, as held by TCRdb, lists in-frame sequences with V and J called but not all clones. Of the missing ones, under half trace to an unresolved V gene in checked studies; the others have no known cause. V and J calls and clone size follow that table, whereas D and trimming were derived from the DNA. The sample table holds about 1.1 million clones, of which 70% to 85% were seen once. Of the sample, approximately 0.9% is held by the ten largest clones.

The receptor's source is a man younger than 35 in good health. Some clones in this sample may be carry-over from other donors' samples. What was sequenced was memory CD4+ T cells from PBMCs. What the cell subset or site label conveys for this sample: CD45RA-negative fraction.

The CDR3 is CSVGRLVAGDTGELFF. The nucleotides are TGCAGCGTGGGACGACTGGTAGCGGGAGACACCGGGGAGCTGTTTTTT. In this chain, TRBV29-1 is recombined with TRBJ2-2, with 9 middle bases fitting TRBD2. Spanning cysteine to phenylalanine, the CDR3 consists of 16 amino acids. Only the CDR3 portion is preserved as DNA: 48 bases, with reading frame beginning at the first base. The germline V gene supplies CDR1 SQVTM and CDR2 ANQGSEA. V loses 6 bases at its end and J loses 3 bases; junction bases beyond the gene matches: 11.